A single sample is the source of the 7 T cell receptor beta chains below, sequenced in a study of T-cell reconstitution after alpha-beta-depleted transplantation in children. Unique molecular identifiers were used in preparing the TCRbeta library. In TCRdb, the PCR reads were re-called with MiXCR into one record per CDR3 protein. The table has hundreds of thousands of distinct CDR3 sequences, 13% seen once. The sequenced sample was PBMCs, mostly from graft donor cells, obtained 360 days after TCRalphabeta/CD19-depleted stem cell transplant. The receptors were gathered from a male patient aged 10-17 years who had a stem cell transplant for acute myeloid leukemia, so the T cells may come from the graft donor.

The CDR3 DNA follows: TGTGCCAGCAGCCAAGGACCTGGACAGGGCAAGCACGAGCAGTACTTC. It encodes CASSQGPGQGKHEQYF. This chain connects TRBV14 to TRBJ2-7; 8 nucleotides match TRBD1. CDR1 and CDR2 (germline): SGHDN, FVKESK. This CDR3 is 16 amino acids long. V trimming: 1 base; J trimming: 5 bases; junction bases outside the gene matches: 10. The full variable domain, its missing parts supplied by reference TRBV14 and TRBJ2-7, is EAGVTQFPSHSVIEKGQTVTLRCDPISGHDNLYWYRRVMGKEIKFLLHFVKESKQDESGMPNNRFLAERTGGTYSTLKVQPAELEDSGVYFCASSQGPGQGKHEQYFGPGTRLTVT.

The chain carries TRBV7-2 and TRBJ2-7, with TRBD2 matching over 10 bases. Germline V gene data show CDR1 as SGHTA and CDR2 as FQGNSA. V trimming: 0 bases; J trimming: 2 bases; junction bases outside the gene matches: 1. This CDR3 has 15 amino acids. CDR3 protein: CASSLATSGPYEQYF. DNA for the CDR3: TGTGCCAGCAGCTTAGCGACTAGCGGGCCCTACGAGCAGTACTTC.

A few counts support this clonotype. The chain carries TRBV11-2 and TRBJ2-1; possible D gene TRBD1, 5 bases. Germline V gene sequence: CDR1 SGHAT, CDR2 FQNNGV. V gave up 5 bases and J gave up 8 bases, with 16 bases separating them. This CDR3 comprises 14 residues. The CDR3 loop is CASSVRVRVDEQFF. The CDR3 DNA follows: TGTGCCAGCAGCGTCAGGGTCAGAGTCGATGAGCAGTTCTTC.

This clonotype was observed at least ten times. The V gene is TRBV2, the J gene TRBJ2-7; 7 nucleotides agree with TRBD1. The germline V gene encodes CDR1 SNHLY and CDR2 FYNNEI. V gave up 8 bases and J gave up 0 bases; unmatched junction bases: 4. This CDR3 is built from 13 residues. CDR3 nucleotides: TGTGCCAGCTTCGGGACAGTCTCCTACGAGCAGTACTTC. Amino acids: CASFGTVSYEQYF. The complete variable domain, with remaining parts taken from reference TRBV2 and TRBJ2-7, reads EPEVTQTPSHQVTQMGQEVILRCVPISNHLYFYWYRQILGQKVEFLVSFYNNEISEKSEIFDDQFSVERPDGSNFTLKIRSTKLEDSAMYFCASFGTVSYEQYFGPGTRLTVT.

The CDR3 loop is CASSVAREGTYEQYF. The CDR3, as DNA: TGTGCCAGCAGCGTAGCCCGTGAAGGGACCTACGAGCAGTACTTC. This chain joins TRBV9 and TRBJ2-7; D is unresolved. The V gene's germline CDR1 is SGDLS and CDR2 YYNGEE. This CDR3 is built from 15 residues. V lost 0 bases, J lost 2 bases, and 12 bases lay in between.

This clonotype was counted ten times or more. V gene TRBV20-1 combines with J gene TRBJ2-5; D is ambiguous. This CDR3 contains 14 residues. The germline CDR1 and CDR2 sequences are DFQATT and SNEGSKA (reference sequence). The V and J ends lost 0 bases and 7 bases respectively, with 15 bases between them. The CDR3 reads CSARDLERGRTQYF. Written as DNA, the CDR3 is TGCAGTGCTAGAGATCTGGAGCGCGGAAGGACCCAGTACTTC.

The chain recombines TRBV18 with TRBJ1-3, with D unresolved. The length of the CDR3 is 14 residues. The V gene lost 2 bases and the J gene lost 4 bases, with 9 bases spanning the gap. CDR1 is KGHSH and CDR2 is LQKENI in the germline V gene. The CDR3 protein is CASSPSGPGNTIYF. The CDR3 nucleotides are TGTGCCAGCTCACCATCCGGGCCCGGAAACACCATATATTTT.